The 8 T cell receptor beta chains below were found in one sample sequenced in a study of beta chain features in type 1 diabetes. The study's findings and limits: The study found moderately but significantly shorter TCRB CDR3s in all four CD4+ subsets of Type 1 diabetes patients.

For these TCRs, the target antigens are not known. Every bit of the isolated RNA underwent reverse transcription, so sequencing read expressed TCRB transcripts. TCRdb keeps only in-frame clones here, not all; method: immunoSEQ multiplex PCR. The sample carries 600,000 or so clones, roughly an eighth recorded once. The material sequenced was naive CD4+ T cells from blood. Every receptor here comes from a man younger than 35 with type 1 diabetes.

This CDR3 is CATSRPPPDRVADTQYF. The CDR3 region has the DNA TGTGCCACCAGCAGACCTCCCCCCGACAGGGTAGCAGATACGCAGTATTTT. The V gene is TRBV15, the J gene TRBJ2-3; TRBD1 matches 7 bases. Germline-derived CDR1 and CDR2 are LNHNV and YYDKDF (reference sequence). The CDR3 totals 17 residues. The junction had 12 bases not matched to a gene; V was cut back by 2 bases and J by 4 bases.

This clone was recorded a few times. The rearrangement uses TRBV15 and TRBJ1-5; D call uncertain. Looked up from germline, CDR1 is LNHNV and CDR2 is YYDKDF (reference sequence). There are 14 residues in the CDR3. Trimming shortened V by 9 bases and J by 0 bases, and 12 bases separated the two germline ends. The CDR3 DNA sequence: TGTGCCACGGGAGAGGACTATAGCAATCAGCCCCAGCATTTT. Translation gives CATGEDYSNQPQHF.

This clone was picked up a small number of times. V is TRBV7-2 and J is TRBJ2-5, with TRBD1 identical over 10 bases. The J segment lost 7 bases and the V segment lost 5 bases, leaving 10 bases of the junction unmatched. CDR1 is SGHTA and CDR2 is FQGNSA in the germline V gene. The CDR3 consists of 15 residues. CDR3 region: CASSPGQGEGRTQYF. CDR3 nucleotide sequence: TGTGCCAGCAGCCCCGGACAGGGGGAGGGTAGGACCCAGTACTTC.

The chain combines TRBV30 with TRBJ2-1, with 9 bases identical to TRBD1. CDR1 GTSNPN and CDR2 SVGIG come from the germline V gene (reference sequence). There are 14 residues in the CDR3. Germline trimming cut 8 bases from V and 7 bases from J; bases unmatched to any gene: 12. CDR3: CAVTGTGFYNEQFF. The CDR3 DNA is TGTGCCGTCACCGGGACAGGGTTTTATAATGAGCAGTTCTTC.

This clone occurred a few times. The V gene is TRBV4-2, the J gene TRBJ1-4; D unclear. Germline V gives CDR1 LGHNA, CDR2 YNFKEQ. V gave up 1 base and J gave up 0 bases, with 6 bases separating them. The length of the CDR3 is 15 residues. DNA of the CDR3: TGTGCCAGCAGCCAAGGCCTTTCAACTAATGAAAAACTGTTTTTT. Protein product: CASSQGLSTNEKLFF.

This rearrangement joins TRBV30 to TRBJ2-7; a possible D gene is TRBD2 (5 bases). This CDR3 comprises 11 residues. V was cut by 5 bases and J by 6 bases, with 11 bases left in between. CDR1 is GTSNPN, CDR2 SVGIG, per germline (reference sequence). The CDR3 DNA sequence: TGTGCCTGGGGACTCTGGCCCGAGCAGTACTTC. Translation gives CAWGLWPEQYF.

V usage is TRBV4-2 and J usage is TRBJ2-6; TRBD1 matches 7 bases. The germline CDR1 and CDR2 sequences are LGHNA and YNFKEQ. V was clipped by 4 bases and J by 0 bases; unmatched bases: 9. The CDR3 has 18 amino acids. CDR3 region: CASSLFTGVSSGANVLTF. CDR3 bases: TGTGCCAGCAGCCTGTTTACAGGGGTCAGCTCTGGGGCCAACGTCCTGACTTTC.

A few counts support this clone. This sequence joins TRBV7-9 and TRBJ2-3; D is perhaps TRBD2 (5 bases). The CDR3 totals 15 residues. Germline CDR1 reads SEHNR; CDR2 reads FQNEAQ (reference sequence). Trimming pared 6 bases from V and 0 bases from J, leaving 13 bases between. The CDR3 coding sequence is TGTGCCAGCAGTCCTACTAGAATTAGCACAGATACGCAGTATTTT. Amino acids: CASSPTRISTDTQYF.